A selection of T cell receptor beta chains follows, all from one sample in a study of graft-versus-host responses after intestinal transplantation. Profiling relied on immunoSEQ multiplex PCR, and the TCRdb table lists in-frame clones only, not all of them. The table shows 100,000 or so clones, with around 90% occurring only once. These receptors have no known antigen. Sequenced material: unstimulated CD4+ T cells sorted from spleen or lymph node cells, taken before intestinal transplant. Source of these receptors: a human donor who received an intestinal transplant. Each CDR3 is given without its conserved first and last residue. Each record gives: J gene, V gene, CDR3 protein.

j_gene: TRBJ1-3
v_gene: TRBV19
CDR3aa: ASSIGGTAGNTIY

j_gene: TRBJ1-2
v_gene: TRBV11-2
CDR3aa: ASRRIRDSNNYGYT

j_gene: TRBJ2-3
v_gene: TRBV29-1
CDR3aa: SAQPGLASDTQY

j_gene: TRBJ2-5
v_gene: TRBV13
CDR3aa: ASSLWGNTGKTQY

j_gene: TRBJ1-1
v_gene: TRBV4-1
CDR3aa: ASSQGGGGSTVRNTEAF

j_gene: TRBJ2-1
v_gene: TRBV7-9
CDR3aa: ASSLRGRELDEQF

j_gene: TRBJ1-1
v_gene: TRBV6-6
CDR3aa: ASSRGGGPEAF

j_gene: TRBJ2-7
v_gene: TRBV27
CDR3aa: ASSSSRAGGALRYEQY

j_gene: TRBJ1-2
v_gene: TRBV7-2
CDR3aa: ASSLSTYSPGGYT

j_gene: TRBJ2-3
v_gene: TRBV5-4
CDR3aa: ASSLEGGGTDTQY

j_gene: TRBJ2-1
v_gene: TRBV7-2
CDR3aa: ASSGGNSYNEQF

j_gene: TRBJ1-2
v_gene: TRBV7-9
CDR3aa: ASSPPGGQWSTNYGYT

j_gene: TRBJ2-5
v_gene: TRBV7-2
CDR3aa: ASSRALHQETQY

j_gene: TRBJ1-2
v_gene: TRBV27
CDR3aa: ASSDRQSYGYT

j_gene: TRBJ2-1
v_gene: TRBV28
CDR3aa: ASSLFTVNNEQF

j_gene: TRBJ1-1
v_gene: TRBV9
CDR3aa: ASSVEAGYTEAF

j_gene: TRBJ1-6
v_gene: TRBV2
CDR3aa: AGRQENNSPLH

j_gene: TRBJ2-7
v_gene: TRBV19
CDR3aa: ASSTGTSGSGLYEQY

j_gene: TRBJ2-7
v_gene: TRBV6-1
CDR3aa: ASTGERVSAYEQY

j_gene: TRBJ2-1
v_gene: TRBV7-2
CDR3aa: ASGEYPRDEQF

j_gene: TRBJ2-7
v_gene: TRBV10-2
CDR3aa: ASRGNYEQY

j_gene: TRBJ1-6
v_gene: TRBV6-5
CDR3aa: ASSYSTSGNSPLH

j_gene: TRBJ1-3
v_gene: TRBV7-8
CDR3aa: ASSLARSNGNTIY

j_gene: TRBJ1-5
v_gene: TRBV28
CDR3aa: ASIVQGAGQPQH

j_gene: TRBJ2-7
v_gene: TRBV30
CDR3aa: AWSSGTADTYEQY

j_gene: TRBJ1-2
v_gene: TRBV30
CDR3aa: AWSGTGVGYT

j_gene: TRBJ2-1
v_gene: TRBV5-4
CDR3aa: ASEPTGVAHNEQF

j_gene: TRBJ1-6
v_gene: TRBV5-1
CDR3aa: ASSLTLGQGAATPLH

j_gene: TRBJ2-7
v_gene: TRBV7-9
CDR3aa: ASSAVDRYEQY

j_gene: TRBJ1-1
v_gene: TRBV7-9
CDR3aa: ASSLNGYSNTEAF

j_gene: TRBJ1-1
v_gene: TRBV10-2
CDR3aa: ASSDQTGWNTEAF

j_gene: TRBJ2-3
v_gene: TRBV5-6
CDR3aa: ASSGGLASTDTQY

j_gene: TRBJ1-2
v_gene: TRBV19
CDR3aa: ASSINRDILQYGYT

j_gene: TRBJ2-1
v_gene: TRBV30
CDR3aa: AWSSGGVLQF

j_gene: TRBJ1-1
v_gene: TRBV6-5
CDR3aa: ASFVQTEAF

j_gene: TRBJ2-7
v_gene: TRBV30
CDR3aa: AWSPGQGYEQY

j_gene: TRBJ2-5
v_gene: TRBV28
CDR3aa: ASTSGGRETQY

j_gene: TRBJ1-5
v_gene: TRBV18
CDR3aa: ASSPSQGGNQPQH

j_gene: TRBJ2-1
v_gene: TRBV6-5
CDR3aa: ASSSVASYNEQF

j_gene: TRBJ2-2
v_gene: TRBV19
CDR3aa: ASKAGENTGELF